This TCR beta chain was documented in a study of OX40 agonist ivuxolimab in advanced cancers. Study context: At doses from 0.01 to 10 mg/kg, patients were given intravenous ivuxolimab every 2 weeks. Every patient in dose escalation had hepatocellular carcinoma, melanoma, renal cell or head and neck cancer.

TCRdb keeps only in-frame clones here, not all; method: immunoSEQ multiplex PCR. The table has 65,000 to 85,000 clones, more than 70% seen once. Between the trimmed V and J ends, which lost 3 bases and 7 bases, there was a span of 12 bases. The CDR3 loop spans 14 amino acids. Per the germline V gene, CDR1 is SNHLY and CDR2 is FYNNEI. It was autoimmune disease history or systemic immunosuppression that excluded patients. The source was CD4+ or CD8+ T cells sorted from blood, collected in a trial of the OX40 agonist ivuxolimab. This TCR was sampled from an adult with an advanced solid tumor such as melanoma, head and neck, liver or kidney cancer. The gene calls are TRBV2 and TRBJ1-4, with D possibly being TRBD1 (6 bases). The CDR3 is CASSDPSGVEKLFF. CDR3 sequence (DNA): TGTGCCAGCAGTGACCCTTCAGGGGTTGAAAAACTGTTTTTT.